This T cell receptor beta chain derives from a study of cytomegalovirus exposure and HLA in healthy donors. This CDR3 comprises 11 residues. Per germline, CDR1 LGHNA and CDR2 YNFKEQ. The V end was cut by 2 bases, the J end by 5 bases, with 3 bases between. The PCR ran on 60 Vbeta and 13 Jbeta primers. Repertoires were generated with immunoSEQ multiplex PCR, while TCRdb's copy carries only in-frame clones and drops some. Here the sample spans 150,000 to 200,000 clones, 60% to 85% being singletons. The specimen sequenced was PBMCs. The clonotype was recovered from a male donor in good health and CMV-seropositive. The genes are TRBV4-2 and TRBJ1-2; D gene uncertain. CDR3 in DNA: TGTGCCAGCAGCCAACGGTATGGCTACACCTTC. Its protein product is CASSQRYGYTF.